Each of the 29 T cell receptor beta chains below was sequenced from the same sample in a study of OX40 agonist ivuxolimab in advanced cancers. TCRdb's table, derived via immunoSEQ multiplex PCR, lists solely in-frame clones and lacks some. This sample has about 58,000 clones; about 91% occur once, and the top ten carry about 3.8%. The source was CD4+ or CD8+ T cells sorted from blood, collected in a trial of the OX40 agonist ivuxolimab. The receptors shown here come from an adult with an advanced solid tumor such as melanoma, head and neck, liver or kidney cancer.

The chain joins TRBV30 to TRBJ1-1; D call uncertain. The CDR3 runs 13 residues. Trimming took 4 bases from V and 0 from J, leaving 9 bases between them. Germline lookup yields CDR1 GTSNPN and CDR2 SVGIG (reference sequence). CDR3 sequence: CAWTTGMNTEAFF. The DNA of the CDR3 is TGTGCCTGGACAACGGGGATGAACACTGAAGCTTTCTTT.

The V call is TRBV7-9, the J call TRBJ2-1; D remains ambiguous. The CDR3 sequence is 13 residues long. Trimming left V 6 bases short and J 6 bases short, with 12 bases between. Germline assignment: CDR1 SEHNR and CDR2 FQNEAQ (reference sequence). This CDR3 is CASRKTTTNEQFF. DNA for the CDR3: TGTGCCAGCAGAAAGACAACAACCAATGAGCAGTTCTTC.

This clone was seen a few times. In DNA, the CDR3 is TGTGCCAGGTGGGACAGCCTCGGAAACCACGAGCAGTACTTC. Translated: CARWDSLGNHEQYF. The V gene is TRBV21-1, the J gene TRBJ2-7; the DNA was not used to check the table's D call, TRBD1. TRBV21-1 is termed a pseudogene. The CDR3 is 14 amino acids.

V usage is TRBV27 and J usage is TRBJ2-3, with D uncertain. V was trimmed by 4 bases and J by 6 bases, leaving 11 bases between them. The length of the CDR3 is 13 residues. Germline values: CDR1 MNHEY, CDR2 SMNVEV (reference sequence). CDR3: CASSSLLGDTQYF. The CDR3 DNA sequence: TGTGCCAGCAGTTCCTTGTTAGGGGATACGCAGTATTTT.

The chain couples TRBV5-1 to TRBJ2-3; 11 bases line up with TRBD2. CDR1 and CDR2 from the germline V gene are SGHRS and YFSETQ. The CDR3 sequence is 16 residues long. The V and J ends lost 3 bases and 5 bases, in that order; junction bases with no gene match: 8. The CDR3 DNA is TGCGCCAGCAGCTCGATTAGCGGGAGGGCCGGAGATACGCAGTATTTT. It is translated as CASSSISGRAGDTQYF.

The chain is built from TRBV27 and TRBJ1-1; D remains ambiguous. The CDR3 is made up of 14 amino acids. V lost 0 bases and J 8 bases, leaving 13 bases between the germline ends. The germline V gene encodes CDR1 MNHEY and CDR2 SMNVEV (reference sequence). CDR3 residues: CASSLSIDFGEAFF. In DNA, the CDR3 is TGTGCCAGCAGTTTATCGATAGATTTCGGGGAAGCTTTCTTT.

The V and J genes are TRBV10-3 and TRBJ2-3; TRBD2 matches at 11 bases. From germline, CDR1 is ENHRY and CDR2 SYGVKD. The trim removed 0 bases at V and 6 bases at J, leaving 8 bases unmatched. This CDR3 is 17 amino acids long. This CDR3 is CAISESDSGRAVDTQYF. The DNA of the CDR3 is TGTGCCATCAGTGAGTCTGATAGCGGGAGGGCCGTGGATACGCAGTATTTT.

The chain joins TRBV5-1 to TRBJ2-3; TRBD1 matches 10 bases. The CDR3 covers 15 residues. V shed 4 bases and J 5 bases; nucleotides not matched to a gene: 7. Looked up from germline, CDR1 is SGHRS and CDR2 is YFSETQ. The CDR3 DNA reads as TGCGCCAGCAGCGAGGGACAGGGGTACATAGATACGCAGTATTTT. Encoded protein: CASSEGQGYIDTQYF.

The rearrangement links TRBV19 to TRBJ1-4; no clear D. The CDR3 is made up of 13 amino acids. Trimming left V 5 bases short and J 7 bases short, with 11 bases between. CDR1 LNHDA and CDR2 SQIVND come from the germline V gene (reference sequence). The CDR3 DNA reads as TGTGCCAGTAGTGGATGGGGTGGTGAAAAACTGTTTTTT. It yields the protein CASSGWGGEKLFF.

The genes are TRBV4-1 and TRBJ2-7, with D possibly matching TRBD2 (6 bases). The CDR3 has 15 residues. CDR1 is MGHRA, CDR2 YSYEKL, per germline. The germline V and J ends were trimmed by 6 bases and 3 bases, with 18 bases remaining between them. CDR3 DNA sequence: TGCGCCAGCAGACAAAACTTCGGGGGTGACTACGAGCAGTACTTC. It is translated as CASRQNFGGDYEQYF.

The genes are TRBV6-5 and TRBJ2-7; 8 nucleotides agree with TRBD2. CDR3 length: 14 amino acids. V lost 4 bases to trimming and J lost 2 bases; unmatched junction nucleotides: 4. Looked up from germline, CDR1 is MNHEY and CDR2 is SVGAGI. The CDR3 nucleotides read TGTGCCAGCAGTTCGAGCGGGGGCCCCTACGAGCAGTACTTC. This sequence encodes CASSSSGGPYEQYF.

The V call is TRBV7-9, the J call TRBJ2-1; possibly TRBD2 for D (5 bases). The CDR3 is 14 residues long. Germline V CDR1 and CDR2: SEHNR, FQNEAQ (reference sequence). V lost 5 bases, J lost 6 bases, and 14 bases lay in between. The CDR3: CASSPPGFINEQFF. The CDR3 bases are TGTGCCAGCAGCCCTCCGGGGTTCATCAATGAGCAGTTCTTC.

This sequence joins TRBV4-1 and TRBJ2-7, with 8 bases that match TRBD1. Germline V CDR1 and CDR2: MGHRA, YSYEKL. With V trimmed by 2 bases and J by 3 bases, 3 bases remained unmatched. CDR3 length equals 14 residues. This CDR3 reads CASSQSDRDYEQYF. The CDR3 DNA reads TGCGCCAGCAGCCAATCGGACAGGGACTACGAGCAGTACTTC.

J is TRBJ2-7 and V is TRBV5-1; TRBD2 matches at 12 bases. Germline V gene data show CDR1 as SGHRS and CDR2 as YFSETQ. With V trimmed by 0 bases and J by 2 bases, 9 bases remained unmatched. The CDR3 contains 18 residues. The CDR3 reads CASSLAVTSGGSTYEQYF. The DNA for the CDR3 is TGCGCCAGCAGCTTGGCTGTGACTAGCGGGGGATCAACCTACGAGCAGTACTTC. Filled out from reference TRBV5-1 and TRBJ2-7, the complete variable domain reads KAGVTQTPRYLIKTRGQQVTLSCSPISGHRSVSWYQQTPGQGLQFLFEYFSETQRNKGNFPGRFSGRQFSNSRSEMNVSTLELGDSALYLCASSLAVTSGGSTYEQYFGPGTRLTVT.

This clone was detected only a few times. The V and J genes are TRBV14 and TRBJ2-6; TRBD1 might be the D (5 bases). Looked up from germline, CDR1 is SGHDN and CDR2 is FVKESK. The CDR3 contains 17 residues. V gave up 2 bases and J gave up 2 bases, with 13 bases separating them. The CDR3, as DNA: TGTGCCAGCAGCCAACACCCCCAGGGCCCTGGGGCCAACGTCCTGACTTTC. Translating gives CASSQHPQGPGANVLTF. The full variable domain, in which reference TRBV14 and TRBJ2-6 provide the parts outside the CDR3, is EAGVTQFPSHSVIEKGQTVTLRCDPISGHDNLYWYRRVMGKEIKFLLHFVKESKQDESGMPNNRFLAERTGGTYSTLKVQPAELEDSGVYFCASSQHPQGPGANVLTFGAGSRLTVL.

CDR3 loop: CASSEIYSSYNEQFF. In nucleotides, the CDR3 is TGTGCCAGCAGTGAGATTTATAGCTCCTACAATGAGCAGTTCTTC. V usage is TRBV2 and J usage is TRBJ2-1; D is undetermined. Germline assignment: CDR1 SNHLY and CDR2 FYNNEI. Trimming left V 3 bases short and J 0 bases short, with 9 bases between. This CDR3 has 15 amino acids.

The J gene is TRBJ2-1, the V gene TRBV4-1, with 7 bases matching TRBD2. The germline gives CDR1 MGHRA, CDR2 YSYEKL. V was clipped by 4 bases and J by 2 bases; unmatched bases: 8. The CDR3 is made up of 16 amino acids. The CDR3 here is CASSLRLADAYNEQFF. In DNA, the CDR3 is TGCGCCAGCAGCCTAAGGCTAGCGGACGCCTACAATGAGCAGTTCTTC.

This clone was recorded once. The V and J genes are TRBV6-1 and TRBJ1-5; 10 bases are a match to TRBD1. Germline trimming cut 8 bases from V and 3 bases from J; bases unmatched to any gene: 4. The CDR3 contains 14 residues. Germline-derived CDR1 and CDR2 are MNHNS and SASEGT. The CDR3 sequence is CASEGTGVNQPQHF. CDR3 nucleotides: TGTGCCAGCGAGGGGACAGGGGTCAATCAGCCCCAGCATTTT.

V gene TRBV27 combines with J gene TRBJ2-5, with D tentatively TRBD1 or TRBD2 (5 bases each). Deletions cut 5 bases from V and 5 bases from J, with 12 bases between. The CDR3 sequence is 13 residues long. Germline V gives CDR1 MNHEY, CDR2 SMNVEV (reference sequence). The CDR3 region is CASSLGTWETQYF. The CDR3 region has the DNA TGTGCCAGCAGTCTCGGGACCTGGGAGACCCAGTACTTC.

The chain links TRBV4-1 to TRBJ1-2; 8 bases align to TRBD1. J was trimmed by 4 bases and V by 4 bases; bases with no gene match: 8. This CDR3 is built from 15 residues. Germline V gene sequence: CDR1 MGHRA, CDR2 YSYEKL. CDR3 amino acids: CASSPPGGLGYGYTF. CDR3 bases: TGCGCCAGCAGCCCGCCAGGGGGCCTAGGCTATGGCTACACCTTC.

The chain employs TRBV28 and TRBJ1-5; TRBD1 agrees at 7 bases. The CDR3 covers 19 residues. Trimming at V came to 1 base and at J to 0 bases, leaving 12 bases not matched to a gene. Germline V CDR1 and CDR2: MDHEN, SYDVKM. CDR3 DNA sequence: TGTGCCAGCAGTTTATCCCTAGACAGGGACCTCTATAGCAATCAGCCCCAGCATTTT. Translated, it gives CASSLSLDRDLYSNQPQHF.

The rearrangement links TRBV28 to TRBJ2-7; D not certain. CDR3 length: 13 amino acids. V was pared by 3 bases and J by 5 bases, with 11 bases between. CDR1 is MDHEN, CDR2 SYDVKM, per germline. The CDR3 nucleotides are TGTGCCAGCAGTTTTCCAACCCCGGACGAGCAGTACTTC. It yields the protein CASSFPTPDEQYF.

The chain links TRBV9 to TRBJ2-2; D remains ambiguous. This CDR3 contains 12 residues. CDR1 is SGDLS and CDR2 is YYNGEE in the germline V gene. V was trimmed by 3 bases and J by 2 bases, leaving 2 bases between them. The CDR3 sequence: CASSANTGELFF. The CDR3 region has the DNA TGTGCCAGCAGCGCTAACACCGGGGAGCTGTTTTTT.

The chain combines TRBV30 with TRBJ1-2; D perhaps matches TRBD1 (6 bases). Germline V CDR1 and CDR2: GTSNPN, SVGIG (reference sequence). The V end lost 5 bases, the J end lost 4 bases, and 14 bases lay between the germline ends. The CDR3 has 13 residues. CDR3: CAWSPTGSYGYTF. CDR3 coding DNA: TGTGCCTGGTCCCCAACAGGGAGCTATGGCTACACCTTC.

The chain has TRBV7-8 and TRBJ2-7; TRBD1 is a possible D gene (6 bases). The CDR3 has 15 residues. Trimming took off 5 bases at V and 2 bases at J, with 16 bases between the two ends. Germline CDR1 is SGHVS and CDR2 is FQNEAQ. The CDR3, as DNA: TGTGCCAGCAGCGTTTATCAGGGGATTCCCTACGAGCAGTACTTC. It specifies CASSVYQGIPYEQYF.

The CDR3 reads CASSLSSGRTYNEQFF. CDR3 sequence (DNA): TGTGCCAGCAGTTTAAGTTCCGGAAGGACCTACAATGAGCAGTTCTTC. V usage is TRBV27 and J usage is TRBJ2-1, with D hard to call. The CDR3 covers 16 residues. With 2 bases removed from V and 2 bases from J, the gap between germline ends came to 13 bases. The germline gives CDR1 MNHEY, CDR2 SMNVEV (reference sequence).

The chain recombines TRBV27 with TRBJ2-7; D unresolved. CDR3 length equals 13 residues. CDR1 is MNHEY and CDR2 is SMNVEV in the germline V gene (reference sequence). Trimming took off 2 bases at V and 2 bases at J, with 7 bases between the two ends. In DNA, the CDR3 is TGTGCCAGCAGTTTAGGCAGGACCTACGAGCAGTACTTC. This encodes CASSLGRTYEQYF.

J is TRBJ2-1 and V is TRBV9; D possibly corresponds to TRBD2 (6 bases). The CDR3 sequence is 13 residues long. In germline, CDR1 is SGDLS, CDR2 YYNGEE. V was clipped by 7 bases and J by 7 bases, with 15 bases between them. The DNA of the CDR3 is TGTGCCAGCTCGACTAGTCTTAGGAATGAGCAGTTCTTC. This gives the protein CASSTSLRNEQFF.

The chain couples TRBV19 to TRBJ1-1; D ambiguous. Trimming took off 6 bases at V and 0 bases at J, with 8 bases between the two ends. The germline V gene has CDR1 LNHDA and CDR2 SQIVND (reference sequence). The CDR3 covers 13 residues. CDR3 sequence (DNA): TGTGCCAGTAGCAAGGGTTTGAACACTGAAGCTTTCTTT. Protein product: CASSKGLNTEAFF.